These 15 T cell receptor beta chains were all obtained from the same sample, sequenced in a study of CD4 T cells in relation to SARS-CoV-2 and coronaviruses. Profiled with immunoSEQ multiplex PCR; TCRdb holds only in-frame clones, not every one. The sample yields around 22,000 clones, under 85% seen once. For these receptors, no antigen is known. Before the COVID-19 pandemic, during about 2010-2018, CD4+ T cells were taken from unexposed donors. After nine to ten days of culture, CD4+ T cells were isolated. Sequenced sample: CD4+ T cells from PBMCs, cultured in vitro. All receptors come from a human donor in good health.

This clone showed up just once. The chain links TRBV5-5 to TRBJ1-3; D is uncertain. CDR1 and CDR2 (germline): SGHKS, YYEKEE (reference sequence). The CDR3 length is 16 residues. The V end lost 2 bases, the J end lost 0 bases, and 12 bases lay between the germline ends. CDR3 DNA sequence: TGTGCCAGCAGCTTTCGGGCCGACAACTCTGGAAACACCATATATTTT. It encodes CASSFRADNSGNTIYF.

This clone has a handful of counts. The rearrangement joins TRBV11-2 to TRBJ2-7, with 14 bases that match TRBD2. V lost 5 bases to trimming and J lost 7 bases; unmatched junction nucleotides: 7. The length of the CDR3 is 15 residues. Germline-derived CDR1 and CDR2 are SGHAT and FQNNGV. The CDR3 DNA is TGTGCCAGCAGCGTCGGACTAGCGGGAGGAAGGGAGCAGTACTTC. It translates to CASSVGLAGGREQYF. The full variable domain, rest sourced from reference TRBV11-2 and TRBJ2-7, is EAGVAQSPRYKIIEKRQSVAFWCNPISGHATLYWYQQILGQGPKLLIQFQNNGVVDDSQLPKDRFSAERLKGVDSTLKIQPAKLEDSAVYLCASSVGLAGGREQYFGPGTRLTVT.

The chain employs TRBV12-5 and TRBJ2-2, with 10 bases identical to TRBD1. This CDR3 comprises 16 residues. Trimming cost V 1 base and J 4 bases; bases outside gene matches: 3. Germline loops: CDR1 LGHNT, CDR2 FRNRAP. The CDR3 protein is CASGLDRDRGTGELFF. The CDR3 DNA sequence: TGTGCTAGTGGTTTGGACCGGGACAGGGGCACCGGGGAGCTGTTTTTT.

This clone was picked up a small number of times. The chain is built from TRBV27 and TRBJ1-6; D ambiguous. CDR1 is MNHEY and CDR2 is SMNVEV in the germline V gene (reference sequence). The CDR3 runs 14 residues. V shed 3 bases and J shed 8 bases, with 11 bases lying between them. CDR3 sequence: CASSLETLYSPLHF. The DNA for the CDR3 is TGTGCCAGCAGTTTGGAGACCCTTTATTCACCCCTCCACTTT.

The chain links TRBV19 to TRBJ2-7; tentative D call: TRBD2 (6 bases). Trimming took 7 bases from V and 3 from J, leaving 19 bases between them. The germline gives CDR1 LNHDA, CDR2 SQIVND (reference sequence). This CDR3 contains 15 residues. The CDR3 DNA is TGTGCCAGTACTGGCCCGGGCGGGGACCGCTACGAGCAGTACTTC. Its translation: CASTGPGGDRYEQYF. The whole variable domain, filled in from reference TRBV19 and TRBJ2-7, reads DGGITQSPKYLFRKEGQNVTLSCEQNLNHDAMYWYRQDPGQGLRLIYYSQIVNDFQKGDIAEGYSVSREKKESFPLTVTSAQKNPTAFYLCASTGPGGDRYEQYFGPGTRLTVT.

The genes are TRBV7-2 and TRBJ2-5; no firm D call. Between the trimmed V and J ends, which lost 2 bases and 5 bases, there was a span of 9 bases. The CDR3 loop spans 13 amino acids. The germline V gene has CDR1 SGHTA and CDR2 FQGNSA. Here the CDR3 reads CASSLKKAETQYF. The CDR3 coding sequence is TGTGCCAGCAGCTTAAAAAAGGCGGAGACCCAGTACTTC.

The chain joins TRBV10-3 to TRBJ1-1, with D possibly TRBD1 on 5 matching bases. V shed 0 bases and J shed 0 bases, with 8 bases lying between them. Per germline, CDR1 ENHRY and CDR2 SYGVKD. This CDR3 is 15 amino acids long. CDR3 sequence: CAISESRVLNTEAFF. CDR3 nucleotide sequence: TGTGCCATCAGTGAGTCCAGGGTCCTGAACACTGAAGCTTTCTTT.

The V and J genes are TRBV10-1 and TRBJ2-7; 11 bases line up with TRBD1. Per the germline V gene, CDR1 is WNHNN and CDR2 is SYGVQD (reference sequence). Trimming took 2 bases from V and 5 from J; bases not matched to a gene: 2. The CDR3 is 14 residues long. The CDR3 region has the DNA TGCGCCAGCAGTGAGGGACAGGGGGCCGACGAGCAGTACTTC. This codes for CASSEGQGADEQYF.

The chain joins TRBV19 to TRBJ1-5; D might be TRBD1 (5 bases). This CDR3 has 16 amino acids. V dropped 7 bases and J dropped 2 bases, with 18 bases sitting between them. Germline-derived CDR1 and CDR2 are LNHDA and SQIVND (reference sequence). The CDR3 here is CASTYSGVGGNQPQHF. The CDR3 nucleotides are TGTGCCAGTACCTACTCGGGGGTAGGAGGCAATCAGCCCCAGCATTTT.

The chain joins TRBV6-2 or TRBV6-3 to TRBJ2-5; 8 nucleotides align to TRBD2. With 0 bases clipped from V and 5 bases from J, the junction kept 11 bases outside the gene matches. This CDR3 spans 17 amino acids. Germline V gives CDR1 MNHEY, CDR2 SVGEGT. The CDR3 region is CASSYSQREPQWETQYF. The CDR3 bases are TGTGCCAGCAGTTACTCCCAGCGGGAGCCGCAATGGGAGACCCAGTACTTC.

Only a few counts were recorded for this clone. The gene calls are TRBV5-6 and TRBJ2-7; D is perhaps TRBD1 (6 bases). V lost 2 bases to trimming and J lost 3 bases, with 9 bases between them. The CDR3 runs 13 residues. In germline, CDR1 is SGHDT, CDR2 YYEEEE. CDR3 protein: CASSFQGSYEQYF. The CDR3 nucleotides read TGTGCCAGCAGCTTTCAGGGGAGCTACGAGCAGTACTTC. Full variable domain (missing parts from reference TRBV5-6 and TRBJ2-7): DAGVTQSPTHLIKTRGQQVTLRCSPKSGHDTVSWYQQALGQGPQFIFQYYEEEERQRGNFPDRFSGHQFPNYSSELNVNALLLGDSALYLCASSFQGSYEQYFGPGTRLTVT.

The chain combines TRBV6-5 with TRBJ2-1, with D possibly being TRBD1 or TRBD2 (5 bases each). Trimming removed 7 bases at V and 9 bases at J, with 13 bases between. Per germline, CDR1 MNHEY and CDR2 SVGAGI. The CDR3 extends over 12 amino acids. The CDR3 sequence is CASTGTLGEQFF. The CDR3 coding sequence is TGTGCCAGCACCGGGACCCTGGGTGAGCAGTTCTTC.

This clone was detected only a few times. The chain has TRBV2 and TRBJ2-7; TRBD1 aligns across 7 bases. Looked up from germline, CDR1 is SNHLY and CDR2 is FYNNEI. CDR3 length equals 11 residues. Losses at the gene ends were 5 bases for V and 9 bases for J; bases not matched to a gene: 4. This chain's CDR3 is CASSTGQAQYF. The DNA for the CDR3 is TGTGCCAGCAGTACCGGACAGGCGCAGTACTTC.

Only a few counts were recorded for this clone. The CDR3 coding sequence is TGTGCCAGCAGCCTCCAATTTGGATATGGCTACACCTTC. Encoded protein: CASSLQFGYGYTF. The rearrangement uses TRBV6-6 and TRBJ1-2; no clear D gene. Germline loops: CDR1 MNHNY, CDR2 SVGAGI (reference sequence). Trimming took off 6 bases at V and 5 bases at J, with 13 bases between the two ends. The CDR3 is 13 amino acids.

The J gene is TRBJ2-2, the V gene TRBV3-1 (or the pseudogene TRBV3-2); D unclear. Looked up from germline, CDR1 is LGHDT and CDR2 is YNNKEL (reference sequence). The ends were cut back, 4 bases at V and 1 base at J, with 4 bases in the middle. The CDR3 runs 13 residues. The CDR3 loop is CASSPGNTGELFF. The CDR3 DNA sequence: TGTGCCAGCAGCCCCGGGAACACCGGGGAGCTGTTTTTT.